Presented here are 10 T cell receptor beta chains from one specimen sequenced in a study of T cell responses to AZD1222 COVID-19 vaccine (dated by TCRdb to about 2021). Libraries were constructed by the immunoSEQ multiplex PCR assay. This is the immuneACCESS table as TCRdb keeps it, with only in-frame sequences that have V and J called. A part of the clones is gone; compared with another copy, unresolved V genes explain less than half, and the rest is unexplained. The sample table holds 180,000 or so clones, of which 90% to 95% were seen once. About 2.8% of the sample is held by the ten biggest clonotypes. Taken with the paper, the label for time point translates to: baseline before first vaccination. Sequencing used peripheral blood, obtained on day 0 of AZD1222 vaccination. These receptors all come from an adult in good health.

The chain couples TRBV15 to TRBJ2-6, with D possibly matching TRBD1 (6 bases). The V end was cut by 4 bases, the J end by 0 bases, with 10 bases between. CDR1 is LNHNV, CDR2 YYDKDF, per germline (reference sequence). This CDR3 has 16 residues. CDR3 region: CATSIEQGSGANVLTF. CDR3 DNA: TGTGCCACCAGCATCGAACAGGGCTCTGGGGCCAACGTCCTGACTTTC.

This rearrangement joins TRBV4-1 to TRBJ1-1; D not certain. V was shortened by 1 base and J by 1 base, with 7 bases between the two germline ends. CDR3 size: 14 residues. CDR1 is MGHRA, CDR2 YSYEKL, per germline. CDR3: CASSQVSANTEAFF. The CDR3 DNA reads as TGCGCCAGCAGCCAAGTCTCAGCGAACACTGAAGCTTTCTTT.

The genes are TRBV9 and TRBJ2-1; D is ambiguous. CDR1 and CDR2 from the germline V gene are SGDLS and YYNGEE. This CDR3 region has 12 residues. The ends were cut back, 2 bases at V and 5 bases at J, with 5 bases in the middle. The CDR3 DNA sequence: TGTGCCAGCAGCGTCGGACACAATGAGCAGTTCTTC. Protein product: CASSVGHNEQFF.

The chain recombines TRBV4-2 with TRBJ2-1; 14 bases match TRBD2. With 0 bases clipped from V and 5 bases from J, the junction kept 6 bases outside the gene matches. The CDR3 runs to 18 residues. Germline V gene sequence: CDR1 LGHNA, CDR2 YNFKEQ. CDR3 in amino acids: CASSQDLRGLAGDNEQFF. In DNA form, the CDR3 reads TGTGCCAGCAGCCAAGATCTTCGGGGACTAGCGGGAGACAATGAGCAGTTCTTC.

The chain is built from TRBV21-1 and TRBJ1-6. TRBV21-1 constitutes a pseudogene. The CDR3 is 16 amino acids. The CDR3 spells CASSKGIVLGNSPLHF. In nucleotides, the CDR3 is TGTGCCAGCAGCAAAGGAATCGTCCTGGGGAATTCACCCCTCCACTTT.

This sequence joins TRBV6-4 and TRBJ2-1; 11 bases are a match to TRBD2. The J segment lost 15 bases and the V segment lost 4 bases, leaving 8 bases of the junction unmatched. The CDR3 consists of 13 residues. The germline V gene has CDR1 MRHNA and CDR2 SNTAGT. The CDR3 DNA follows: TGTGCCAGCAGTGTCGGACTAGCGGGCCCCTGGTTCTTC. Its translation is CASSVGLAGPWFF.

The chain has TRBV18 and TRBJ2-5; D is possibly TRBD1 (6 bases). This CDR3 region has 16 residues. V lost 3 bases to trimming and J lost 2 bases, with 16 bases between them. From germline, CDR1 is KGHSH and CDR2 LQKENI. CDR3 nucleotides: TGTGCCAGCTCACCTCATCCAGGGGCCGATCAAGAGACCCAGTACTTC. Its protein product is CASSPHPGADQETQYF.

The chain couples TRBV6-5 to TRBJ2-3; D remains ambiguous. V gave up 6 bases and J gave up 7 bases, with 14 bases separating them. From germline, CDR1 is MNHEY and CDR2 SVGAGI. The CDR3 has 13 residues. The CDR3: CASRPGGAYTQYF. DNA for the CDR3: TGTGCCAGCAGGCCCGGCGGAGCTTATACGCAGTATTTT.

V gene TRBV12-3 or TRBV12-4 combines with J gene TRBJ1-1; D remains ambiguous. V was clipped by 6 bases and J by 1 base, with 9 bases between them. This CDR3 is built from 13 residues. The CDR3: CASSPPANTEAFF. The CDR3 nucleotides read TGTGCCAGCAGCCCCCCAGCGAACACTGAAGCTTTCTTT.

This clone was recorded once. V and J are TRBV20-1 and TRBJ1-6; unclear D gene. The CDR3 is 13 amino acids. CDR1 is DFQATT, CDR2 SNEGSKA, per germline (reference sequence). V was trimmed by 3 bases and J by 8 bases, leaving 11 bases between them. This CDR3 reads CSASDRSYSPLHF. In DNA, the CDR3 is TGCAGTGCTAGTGACCGGTCATATTCACCCCTCCACTTT.